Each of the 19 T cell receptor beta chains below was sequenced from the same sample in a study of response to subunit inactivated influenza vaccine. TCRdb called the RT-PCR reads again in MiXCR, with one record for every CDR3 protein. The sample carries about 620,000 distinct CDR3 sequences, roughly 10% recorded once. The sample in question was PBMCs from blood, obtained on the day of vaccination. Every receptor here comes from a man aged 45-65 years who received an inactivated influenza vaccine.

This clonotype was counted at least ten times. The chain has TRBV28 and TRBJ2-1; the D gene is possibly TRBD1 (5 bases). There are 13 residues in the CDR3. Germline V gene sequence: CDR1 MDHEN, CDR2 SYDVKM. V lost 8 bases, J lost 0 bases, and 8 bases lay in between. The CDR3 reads CASRQSSYNEQFF. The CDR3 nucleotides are TGTGCCAGCCGACAGAGCTCCTACAATGAGCAGTTCTTC.

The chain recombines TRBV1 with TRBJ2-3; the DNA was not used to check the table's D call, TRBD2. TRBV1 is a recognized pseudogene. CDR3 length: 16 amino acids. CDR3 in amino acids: CTSRYRTIARTDTQYF. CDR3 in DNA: TGCACCAGCAGGTATCGGACTATAGCCCGCACAGATACGCAGTATTTT.

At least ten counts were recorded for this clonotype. CDR3 sequence reads: CASSQLTGYNEQFF. The DNA of the CDR3 is TGTGCCAGCAGCCAGTTGACAGGGTACAATGAGCAGTTCTTC. This chain joins TRBV14 and TRBJ2-1; 7 bases align to TRBD1. The CDR3 sequence is 14 residues long. CDR1 is SGHDN, CDR2 FVKESK, per germline. V was pared by 3 bases and J by 4 bases, with 3 bases of the junction left unmatched.

Here the CDR3 DNA reads TGTGCCATCAGTGAGTCCGGGACAGCCGAGCAGTACTTC. Translating it yields CAISESGTAEQYF. The rearrangement joins TRBV10-3 to TRBJ2-7, with 7 bases lining up with TRBD1. The CDR3 is 13 residues long. V was clipped by 0 bases and J by 6 bases; unmatched bases: 2. CDR1 and CDR2 (germline): ENHRY, SYGVKD.

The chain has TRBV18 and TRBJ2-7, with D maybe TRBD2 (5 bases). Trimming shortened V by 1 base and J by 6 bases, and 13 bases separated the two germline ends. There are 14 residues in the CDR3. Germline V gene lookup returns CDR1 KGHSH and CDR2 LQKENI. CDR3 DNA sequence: TGTGCCAGCTCACCACTCATACGGGGTCGCGAGCAGTACTTC. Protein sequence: CASSPLIRGREQYF.

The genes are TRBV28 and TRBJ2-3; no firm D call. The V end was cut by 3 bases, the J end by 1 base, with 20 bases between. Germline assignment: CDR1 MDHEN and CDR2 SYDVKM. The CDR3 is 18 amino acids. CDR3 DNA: TGTGCCAGCAGTTTGACACAGACGGTTGGCGGAGGCACAGATACGCAGTATTTT. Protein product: CASSLTQTVGGGTDTQYF.

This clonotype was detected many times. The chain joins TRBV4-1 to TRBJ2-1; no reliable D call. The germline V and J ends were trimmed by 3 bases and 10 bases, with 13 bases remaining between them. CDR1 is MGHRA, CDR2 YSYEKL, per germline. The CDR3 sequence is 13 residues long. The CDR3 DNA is TGCGCCAGCAGCCAGAAGGTCAGCTCGGAGCAGTTCTTC. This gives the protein CASSQKVSSEQFF.

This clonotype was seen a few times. CDR3 amino acids: CASSPGLDGEQYF. The CDR3 DNA reads TGTGCCAGCTCACCTGGACTAGATGGCGAGCAGTACTTC. This chain links TRBV18 with TRBJ2-7, with 7 positions matching TRBD2. Germline CDR1 and CDR2: KGHSH and LQKENI. Germline trimming cut 3 bases from V and 6 bases from J; bases unmatched to any gene: 5. CDR3 size: 13 residues.

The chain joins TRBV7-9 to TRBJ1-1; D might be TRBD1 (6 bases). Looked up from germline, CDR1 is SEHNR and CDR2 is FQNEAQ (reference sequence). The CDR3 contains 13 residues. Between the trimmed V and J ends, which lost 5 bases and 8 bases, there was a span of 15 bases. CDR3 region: CASSTLAGTEAFF. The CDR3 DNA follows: TGTGCCAGCAGCACCCTCGCCGGGACAGAAGCTTTCTTT.

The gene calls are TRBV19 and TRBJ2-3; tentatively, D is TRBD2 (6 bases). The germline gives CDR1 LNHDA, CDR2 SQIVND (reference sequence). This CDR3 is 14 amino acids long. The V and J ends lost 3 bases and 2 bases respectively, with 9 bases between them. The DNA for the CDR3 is TGTGCCAGTAGTATTACGGACTACACAGATACGCAGTATTTT. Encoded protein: CASSITDYTDTQYF.

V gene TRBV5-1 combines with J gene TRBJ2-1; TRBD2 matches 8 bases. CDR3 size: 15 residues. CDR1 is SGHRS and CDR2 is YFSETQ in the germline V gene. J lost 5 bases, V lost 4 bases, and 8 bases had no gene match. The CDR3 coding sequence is TGCGCCAGCAGCCCGGGAGGGGGGAAAAACAATGAGCAGTTCTTC. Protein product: CASSPGGGKNNEQFF.

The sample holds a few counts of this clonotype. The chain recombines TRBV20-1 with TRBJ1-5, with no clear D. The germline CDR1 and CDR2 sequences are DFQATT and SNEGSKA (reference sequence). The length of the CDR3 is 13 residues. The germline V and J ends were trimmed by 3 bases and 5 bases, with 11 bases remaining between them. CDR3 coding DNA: TGCAGTGCTAGGAAGGAAGTCGATCAGCCCCAGCATTTT. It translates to CSARKEVDQPQHF.

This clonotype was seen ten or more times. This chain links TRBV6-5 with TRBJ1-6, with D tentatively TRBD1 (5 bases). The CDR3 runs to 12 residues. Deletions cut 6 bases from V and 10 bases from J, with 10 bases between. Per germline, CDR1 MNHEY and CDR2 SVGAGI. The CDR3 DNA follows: TGTGCCAGCAGACAGGTGCGGTCACCCCTCCACTTT. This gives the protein CASRQVRSPLHF.

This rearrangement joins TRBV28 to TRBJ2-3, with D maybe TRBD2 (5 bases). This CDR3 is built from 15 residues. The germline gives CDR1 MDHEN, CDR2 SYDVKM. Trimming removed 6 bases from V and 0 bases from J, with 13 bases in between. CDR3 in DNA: TGTGCCAGCAGGGTCATAGCGTCAAGCACAGATACGCAGTATTTT. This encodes CASRVIASSTDTQYF.

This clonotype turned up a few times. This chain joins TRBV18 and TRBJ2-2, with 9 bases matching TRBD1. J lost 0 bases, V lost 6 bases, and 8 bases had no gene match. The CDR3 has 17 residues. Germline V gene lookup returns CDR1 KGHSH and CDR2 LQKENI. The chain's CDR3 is CASSLRDRASNTGELFF. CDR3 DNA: TGTGCCAGCTCGCTACGGGACAGGGCTTCGAACACCGGGGAGCTGTTTTTT.

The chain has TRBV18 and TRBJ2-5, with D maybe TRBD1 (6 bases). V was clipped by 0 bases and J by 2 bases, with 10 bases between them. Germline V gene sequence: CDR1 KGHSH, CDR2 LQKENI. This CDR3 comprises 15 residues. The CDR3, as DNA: TGTGCCAGCTCACCACCCCAGGGGCTTCAAGAGACCCAGTACTTC. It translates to CASSPPQGLQETQYF.

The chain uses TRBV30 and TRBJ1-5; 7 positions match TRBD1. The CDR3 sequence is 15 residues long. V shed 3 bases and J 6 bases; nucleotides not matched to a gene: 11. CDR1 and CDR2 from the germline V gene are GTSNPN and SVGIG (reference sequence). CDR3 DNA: TGTGCCTGGAGCCCAATCGACAGGGAGAGTCAGCCCCAGCATTTT. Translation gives CAWSPIDRESQPQHF.

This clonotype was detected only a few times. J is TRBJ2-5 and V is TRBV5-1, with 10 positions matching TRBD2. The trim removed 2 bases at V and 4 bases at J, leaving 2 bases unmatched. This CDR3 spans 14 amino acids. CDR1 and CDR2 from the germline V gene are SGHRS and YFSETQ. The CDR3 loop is CASSLTSGTETQYF. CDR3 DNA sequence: TGCGCCAGCAGCTTAACTAGCGGGACAGAGACCCAGTACTTC.

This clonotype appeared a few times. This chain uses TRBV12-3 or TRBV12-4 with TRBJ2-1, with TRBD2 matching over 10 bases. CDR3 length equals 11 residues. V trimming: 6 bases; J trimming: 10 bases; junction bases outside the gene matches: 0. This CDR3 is CASRLAGEQFF. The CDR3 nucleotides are TGTGCCAGCAGACTAGCGGGGGAGCAGTTCTTC.